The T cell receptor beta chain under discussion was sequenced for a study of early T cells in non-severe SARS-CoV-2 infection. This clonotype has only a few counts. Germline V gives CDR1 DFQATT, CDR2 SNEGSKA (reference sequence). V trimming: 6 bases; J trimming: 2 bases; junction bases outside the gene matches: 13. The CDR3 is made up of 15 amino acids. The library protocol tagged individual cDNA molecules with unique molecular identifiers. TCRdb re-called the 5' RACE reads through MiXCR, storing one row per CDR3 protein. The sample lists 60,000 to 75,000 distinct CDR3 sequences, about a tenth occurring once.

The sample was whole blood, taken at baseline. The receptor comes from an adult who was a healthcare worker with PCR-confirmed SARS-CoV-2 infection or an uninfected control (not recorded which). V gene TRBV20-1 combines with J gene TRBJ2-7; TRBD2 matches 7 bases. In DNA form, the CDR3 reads TGCAGTGCCCAGAGTGGAGTCGCGGGAGCCTACGAGCAGTACTTC. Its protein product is CSAQSGVAGAYEQYF.